One sample yielded the 30 T cell receptor beta chains listed below, sequenced in a study of blood T cell repertoires in COVID-19. Clones were sequenced by immunoSEQ multiplex PCR, and TCRdb holds only the in-frame ones, with some missing. The repertoire includes some 96,000 clones, over 80% of them detected once, and 9.5% to 12% sits in the top ten. Sequencing was performed on peripheral blood. The source of these receptors is a human donor in a cohort sampled during active COVID-19.

V and J are TRBV19 and TRBJ2-2, with a weak D call TRBD2 (7 bases). Germline CDR1 is LNHDA and CDR2 is SQIVND (reference sequence). CDR3 length equals 15 residues. Trimming cost V 7 bases and J 5 bases, with 17 bases left between them. As DNA, the CDR3 is TGTGCCAGTACCTGGGGAGGGGGGTCGACCGGGGAGCTGTTTTTT. Protein sequence: CASTWGGGSTGELFF.

As regards this clone: At one end the junction does not follow the germline gene, possibly because of a read error. Additional DNA sequences in this sample encode the identical CDR3. V is TRBV5-1 and J is TRBJ2-7, with 10 positions matching TRBD1. Germline CDR1 SGHRS, CDR2 YFSETQ. CDR3 length: 15 residues. The CDR3 region is CASSLSRDRGYEQYF. As DNA, the CDR3 is TGCGCCAGCAGCTTGAGCCGGGACAGGGGCTACGAGCAATACTTC.

The chain joins TRBV27 to TRBJ2-7; 7 nucleotides line up with TRBD1. Germline V lookup: CDR1 MNHEY, CDR2 SMNVEV (reference sequence). The CDR3 has 15 amino acids. Losses at the gene ends were 5 bases for V and 1 base for J; bases not matched to a gene: 8. CDR3 bases: TGTGCCAGCAGTCTGCGACAGGGCGCGTCCTACGAGCAGTACTTC. Protein sequence: CASSLRQGASYEQYF.

This chain joins TRBV6-1 and TRBJ2-7; D not certain. Trimming shortened V by 2 bases and J by 1 base, and 3 bases separated the two germline ends. Germline V gene data show CDR1 as MNHNS and CDR2 as SASEGT. The CDR3 loop spans 12 amino acids. DNA for the CDR3: TGTGCCAGCAGTGAAACTTCCTACGAGCAGTACTTC. This codes for CASSETSYEQYF.

This chain links TRBV12-3 or TRBV12-4 with TRBJ2-7; TRBD2 is a possible D gene (6 bases). CDR3 length: 13 amino acids. The V gene lost 6 bases and the J gene lost 3 bases, with 12 bases spanning the gap. The CDR3 sequence: CASSLLTSYEQYF. In DNA form, the CDR3 reads TGTGCCAGCAGCCTTTTGACTAGCTACGAGCAGTACTTC.

The V call is TRBV5-1, the J call TRBJ1-1, with a tentative D call TRBD1 (5 bases). The V gene lost 2 bases and the J gene lost 5 bases, with 16 bases spanning the gap. CDR1 and CDR2 (germline): SGHRS, YFSETQ. The CDR3 totals 15 residues. The CDR3 spells CASSFLSQGLTEAFF. The DNA for the CDR3 is TGCGCCAGCAGCTTTCTGTCGCAGGGACTTACTGAAGCTTTCTTT.

This chain uses TRBV11-3 with TRBJ2-1; 10 bases are shared with TRBD2. V gave up 8 bases and J gave up 7 bases; unmatched junction bases: 5. CDR1 and CDR2 (germline): SGHNT, YENEEA. This CDR3 is 13 amino acids long. The CDR3 loop is CASGLAVGNEQFF. Written as DNA, the CDR3 is TGTGCCAGCGGACTAGCGGTGGGAAATGAGCAGTTCTTC.

This clone was seen repeatedly, ten times or more. The chain is built from TRBV19 and TRBJ1-2, with D possibly TRBD1 on 6 matching bases. The germline V gene has CDR1 LNHDA and CDR2 SQIVND (reference sequence). The CDR3 is 13 amino acids. V was clipped by 3 bases and J by 4 bases, with 9 bases between them. CDR3 DNA: TGTGCCAGTAGTATCGACAGGTTCTATGGCTACACCTTC. The encoded protein is CASSIDRFYGYTF.

This sequence joins TRBV19 and TRBJ2-1, with D possibly matching TRBD2 (5 bases). CDR3 length: 15 amino acids. The germline CDR1 and CDR2 sequences are LNHDA and SQIVND (reference sequence). V was shortened by 5 bases and J by 8 bases, with 19 bases between the two germline ends. The CDR3 nucleotides read TGTGCCAGTAGTTCAACTAGTAACCCCCTCCATGAGCAGTTCTTC. Amino acids: CASSSTSNPLHEQFF.

J is TRBJ2-1 and V is TRBV3-1 (or the pseudogene TRBV3-2), with TRBD2 matching over 9 bases. The CDR3 consists of 17 residues. From germline, CDR1 is LGHDT and CDR2 YNNKEL (reference sequence). V shed 1 base, J shed 8 bases, and the junction held 12 bases outside the gene matches. The CDR3 DNA sequence: TGTGCCAGCAGCCAAGTATCAGTAGCGGGAGCCTCGGATGAGCAGTTCTTC. It encodes CASSQVSVAGASDEQFF.

The chain has TRBV10-3 and TRBJ2-1, with TRBD2 as a possible D gene (6 bases). This CDR3 spans 14 amino acids. In germline, CDR1 is ENHRY, CDR2 SYGVKD. The germline V and J ends were trimmed by 4 bases and 3 bases, with 10 bases remaining between them. The CDR3 nucleotides read TGTGCCATCAGTGCGGAGGGAGTCTACAATGAGCAGTTCTTC. Its translation is CAISAEGVYNEQFF.

The chain carries TRBV7-8 and TRBJ2-7; TRBD1 matches 11 bases. Germline loops: CDR1 SGHVS, CDR2 FQNEAQ. The V and J ends lost 5 bases and 3 bases, in that order; junction bases with no gene match: 3. There are 14 residues in the CDR3. Written as DNA, the CDR3 is TGTGCCAGCAGCGTGGGACAGGGGGACTACGAGCAGTACTTC. Translating it yields CASSVGQGDYEQYF. The full variable domain, with the rest looked up from reference TRBV7-8 and TRBJ2-7, is GAGVSQSPRYKVAKRGQDVALRCDPISGHVSLFWYQQALGQGPEFLTYFQNEAQLDKSGLPSDRFFAERPEGSVSTLKIQRTQQEDSAVYLCASSVGQGDYEQYFGPGTRLTVT.

The chain carries TRBV4-2 and TRBJ1-2, with D perhaps TRBD1 (5 bases). V was clipped by 4 bases and J by 4 bases, with 16 bases between them. Germline values: CDR1 LGHNA, CDR2 YNFKEQ. This CDR3 spans 15 amino acids. CDR3 sequence: CASSLRDSGIYGYTF. For the CDR3, the DNA is TGTGCCAGCAGCCTCCGGGACTCTGGTATCTATGGCTACACCTTC.

This rearrangement joins TRBV6-2 or TRBV6-3 to TRBJ1-2; D is ambiguous. From germline, CDR1 is MNHEY and CDR2 SVGEGT. This CDR3 comprises 12 residues. Trimming left V 5 bases short and J 8 bases short, with 12 bases between. Written as DNA, the CDR3 is TGTGCCAGCAGTCCCTCAGCCGGGGGCTACACCTTC. Its protein product is CASSPSAGGYTF.

The chain carries TRBV9 and TRBJ1-2, with 7 nucleotides matching TRBD1. Germline V gives CDR1 SGDLS, CDR2 YYNGEE. V gave up 4 bases and J gave up 3 bases; unmatched junction bases: 9. There are 15 residues in the CDR3. Here the CDR3 reads CASSILGQLDYGYTF. The DNA for the CDR3 is TGTGCCAGCAGCATTTTGGGACAGCTGGACTATGGCTACACCTTC. Full variable domain (outside the CDR3, taken from reference TRBV9 and TRBJ1-2): DSGVTQTPKHLITATGQRVTLRCSPRSGDLSVYWYQQSLDQGLQFLIQYYNGEERAKGNILERFSAQQFPDLHSELNLSSLELGDSALYFCASSILGQLDYGYTFGSGTRLTVV.

V usage is TRBV5-1 and J usage is TRBJ2-7; 9 nucleotides match TRBD1. V lost 0 bases, J lost 1 base, and 11 bases stayed unmatched. Germline V gives CDR1 SGHRS, CDR2 YFSETQ. The CDR3 has 18 amino acids. CDR3 loop: CASSLEARYGTGSYEQYF. CDR3 in DNA: TGCGCCAGCAGCTTGGAAGCTAGGTACGGGACAGGGTCCTACGAGCAGTACTTC. Looking up the rest from reference TRBV5-1 and TRBJ2-7 gives the full variable domain: KAGVTQTPRYLIKTRGQQVTLSCSPISGHRSVSWYQQTPGQGLQFLFEYFSETQRNKGNFPGRFSGRQFSNSRSEMNVSTLELGDSALYLCASSLEARYGTGSYEQYFGPGTRLTVT.

In this sample, this clone turned up once. V gene TRBV29-1 combines with J gene TRBJ2-7; D possibly corresponds to TRBD2 (6 bases). CDR3 length: 14 amino acids. From germline, CDR1 is SQVTM and CDR2 ANQGSEA. V lost 6 bases and J lost 7, with 22 bases in between. For the CDR3, the DNA is TGCAGCGTCGAAACCTCTGGCGGGGCGCGGGAGCAGTACTTC. Protein product: CSVETSGGAREQYF.

The chain is built from TRBV7-2 and TRBJ2-3; TRBD2 agrees at 15 bases. V was clipped by 4 bases and J by 7 bases; unmatched bases: 6. Germline lookup yields CDR1 SGHTA and CDR2 FQGNSA. The CDR3 length is 16 residues. The CDR3 DNA follows: TGTGCCAGCAGCTCCGGACTAGCGGGGGGGGGAAATACGCAGTATTTT. Translating it yields CASSSGLAGGGNTQYF. The whole variable domain, remainder taken from reference TRBV7-2 and TRBJ2-3, is GAGVSQSPSNKVTEKGKDVELRCDPISGHTALYWYRQSLGQGLEFLIYFQGNSAPDKSGLPSDRFSAERTGGSVSTLTIQRTQQEDSAVYLCASSSGLAGGGNTQYFGPGTRLTVL.

The chain recombines TRBV7-2 with TRBJ2-2, with TRBD2 matching 7 bases. The CDR3 loop spans 16 amino acids. Germline loops: CDR1 SGHTA, CDR2 FQGNSA. With V trimmed by 1 base and J by 2 bases, 4 bases remained unmatched. CDR3 sequence (DNA): TGTGCCAGCAGCTTAGGTGCTAGCGGAAACACCGGGGAGCTGTTTTTT. Its translation is CASSLGASGNTGELFF.

This rearrangement joins TRBV12-5 to TRBJ1-1; unclear D gene. The CDR3 runs to 13 residues. CDR1 LGHNT and CDR2 FRNRAP come from the germline V gene. V lost 2 bases, J lost 1 base, and 5 bases lay in between. The CDR3 sequence is CASGLQANTEAFF. CDR3 in DNA: TGTGCTAGTGGTTTGCAGGCGAACACTGAAGCTTTCTTT. Based on the CDR3 plus reference TRBV12-5 and TRBJ1-1, the full variable domain is DARVTQTPRHKVTEMGQEVTMRCQPILGHNTVFWYRQTMMQGLELLAYFRNRAPLDDSGMPKDRFSAEMPDATLATLKIQPSEPRDSAVYFCASGLQANTEAFFGQGTRLTVV.

This clone was seen a single time. The chain uses TRBV6-1 and TRBJ2-3, with D tentatively TRBD2 (6 bases). V was cut by 4 bases and J by 3 bases, with 20 bases left in between. The germline CDR1 and CDR2 sequences are MNHNS and SASEGT. The CDR3 is made up of 17 amino acids. DNA of the CDR3: TGTGCCAGCAGTGGACTAAACCTAGCGACAAGTACAGATACGCAGTATTTT. Protein product: CASSGLNLATSTDTQYF.

V usage is TRBV27 and J usage is TRBJ1-1, with D unclear. Germline CDR1 and CDR2: MNHEY and SMNVEV (reference sequence). CDR3 length equals 13 residues. Deletions cut 3 bases from V and 6 bases from J, with 11 bases between. In nucleotides, the CDR3 is TGTGCCAGCAGTTTGGAGGGAGGTCCTGAAGCTTTCTTT. Translation: CASSLEGGPEAFF.

CDR3 nucleotides: TGTGCCAGCAGACTAGCGGGGCACACCGGGGAGCTGTTTTTT. Its protein product is CASRLAGHTGELFF. The chain carries TRBV25-1 and TRBJ2-2; 10 nucleotides line up with TRBD2. With 6 bases clipped from V and 3 bases from J, the junction kept 1 base outside the gene matches. Looked up from germline, CDR1 is MGHDK and CDR2 is SYGVNS. The CDR3 has 14 amino acids.

This clone was found a few times. The chain combines TRBV30 with TRBJ2-7, with 9 bases fitting TRBD2. Germline CDR1 is GTSNPN and CDR2 is SVGIG (reference sequence). V was pared by 4 bases and J by 5 bases, with 12 bases of the junction left unmatched. CDR3 length equals 15 residues. The CDR3 loop reads CAWKGAASGNHEQYF. As DNA, the CDR3 is TGTGCCTGGAAGGGTGCGGCTAGCGGGAACCACGAGCAGTACTTC.

This clone was observed a few times. Here the CDR3 DNA reads TGTGCCAGCAGTTTATCATTCACAGGGATCGGTCGGTCCTTTATTGGATCACCCCTCCACTTT. Its protein product is CASSLSFTGIGRSFIGSPLHF. This chain connects TRBV28 to TRBJ1-6; D might be TRBD1 (6 bases). Trimming cost V 1 base and J 10 bases, with 32 bases left between them. Germline lookup yields CDR1 MDHEN and CDR2 SYDVKM. The CDR3 has 21 amino acids.

The genes are TRBV3-1 (or the pseudogene TRBV3-2) and TRBJ2-1, with 10 bases matching TRBD2. Germline trimming cut 4 bases from V and 6 bases from J; bases unmatched to any gene: 6. The CDR3 totals 15 residues. Germline lookup yields CDR1 LGHDT and CDR2 YNNKEL (reference sequence). The CDR3, as DNA: TGTGCCAGCAGCCCAGGACTAGCGGTTGGCAATGAGCAGTTCTTC. This sequence encodes CASSPGLAVGNEQFF.

The V gene is TRBV18, the J gene TRBJ2-2; 9 bases are a match to TRBD2. Germline loops: CDR1 KGHSH, CDR2 LQKENI. The ends lost 2 bases at V and 5 bases at J; junction bases unmatched: 6. The CDR3 has 16 residues. CDR3 DNA sequence: TGTGCCAGCTCACCATCCCTAGCGGGGCGTACCGGGGAGCTGTTTTTT. This sequence encodes CASSPSLAGRTGELFF.

The chain couples TRBV10-3 to TRBJ2-5; TRBD1 agrees at 9 bases. CDR3 size: 15 residues. The V gene end was trimmed by 6 bases and the J gene end by 2 bases; junction bases not matched to a gene: 7. Germline V gene lookup returns CDR1 ENHRY and CDR2 SYGVKD. This chain's CDR3 is CAISSPTGGQETQYF. The DNA for the CDR3 is TGTGCCATCAGCAGCCCGACAGGGGGGCAAGAGACCCAGTACTTC.

The chain uses TRBV19 and TRBJ1-5, with 7 positions matching TRBD1. The length of the CDR3 is 18 residues. Germline CDR1 reads LNHDA; CDR2 reads SQIVND (reference sequence). The V segment lost 7 bases and the J segment 0 bases; nucleotides outside the gene matches: 15. The CDR3, as DNA: TGTGCCAGTACTGCAGGAAAGACGGGGACAGCTAGCAATCAGCCCCAGCATTTT. Translation: CASTAGKTGTASNQPQHF.

The rearrangement uses TRBV3-1 (or the pseudogene TRBV3-2) and TRBJ1-2; D possibly corresponds to TRBD1 (5 bases). This CDR3 contains 14 residues. Germline V gene sequence: CDR1 LGHDT, CDR2 YNNKEL (reference sequence). Trimming left V 5 bases short and J 4 bases short, with 14 bases between. Here the CDR3 DNA reads TGTGCCAGCAGCGACGTCGGGGGACGCTATGGCTACACCTTC. This encodes CASSDVGGRYGYTF.